One and the same sample provided the 25 T cell receptor beta chains below, sequenced in a study of identical twins. MiXCR was run by TCRdb on the 5' RACE reads, yielding one entry per CDR3 protein. The data hold fewer than 550,000 distinct CDR3 sequences, with approximately 14% observed a single time. The sample was also reused in another study, on yellow fever vaccine responses in identical twins.

Material: CD4+ T cells sorted from blood. The receptors shown here come from a woman aged 18-29 years in good health.

The chain uses TRBV28 and TRBJ2-7; 9 bases map to TRBD2. CDR1 and CDR2 from the germline V gene are MDHEN and SYDVKM. CDR3 length equals 13 residues. The junction had 5 bases not matched to a gene; V was cut back by 11 bases and J by 0 bases. CDR3 in DNA: TGTGCCGGAAATAGCGGGAGCTCCTACGAGCAGTACTTC. Encoded protein: CAGNSGSSYEQYF.

This sequence joins TRBV30 and TRBJ2-7, with 7 bases matching TRBD2. The CDR3 length is 14 residues. Per germline, CDR1 GTSNPN and CDR2 SVGIG (reference sequence). Germline trimming cut 0 bases from V and 1 base from J; bases unmatched to any gene: 3. In DNA form, the CDR3 reads TGTGCCTGGAGTGTATCCGGGGGGTCCTACGAGCAGTACTTC. Encoded protein: CAWSVSGGSYEQYF.

In this sample, this clonotype turned up a few times. The gene calls are TRBV6-1 and TRBJ2-7; perhaps TRBD2 as D (5 bases). Trimming cost V 6 bases and J 2 bases, with 17 bases left between them. CDR3 length: 15 residues. In germline, CDR1 is MNHNS, CDR2 SASEGT. The CDR3 coding sequence is TGTGCCAGCAGGCGCGGGCCTCTCGGGCCCTACGAGCAGTACTTC. The encoded protein is CASRRGPLGPYEQYF.

This clonotype has ten or more counts. The chain recombines TRBV6-1 with TRBJ2-6, with D possibly TRBD2 on 5 matching bases. Germline loops: CDR1 MNHNS, CDR2 SASEGT. The CDR3 extends over 15 amino acids. The V end lost 10 bases, the J end lost 0 bases, and 13 bases lay between the germline ends. The CDR3 nucleotides read TGTGCCACCCGACGGGGTGACTCTGGGGCCAACGTCCTGACTTTC. It translates to CATRRGDSGANVLTF.

The J gene is TRBJ2-3, the V gene TRBV7-2, with a tentative D call TRBD2 (6 bases). There are 13 residues in the CDR3. Germline lookup yields CDR1 SGHTA and CDR2 FQGNSA. Trimming removed 5 bases from V and 14 bases from J, with 20 bases in between. The CDR3 DNA reads TGTGCCAGCAGCCGTCATAGCGGAGGGTTCCGGTATTTT. Its protein is CASSRHSGGFRYF.

V and J are TRBV6-5 and TRBJ2-5, with no clear D. Trimming took off 0 bases at V and 1 base at J, with 15 bases between the two ends. This CDR3 is 17 amino acids long. Germline assignment: CDR1 MNHEY and CDR2 SVGAGI. The CDR3 reads CASSYSIRGGGQETQYF. Here the CDR3 DNA reads TGTGCCAGCAGTTACTCGATACGAGGTGGCGGCCAAGAGACCCAGTACTTC.

The V gene is TRBV6-2 or TRBV6-3, the J gene TRBJ2-1; 7 bases line up with TRBD1. The CDR3 is 16 amino acids. J was trimmed by 0 bases and V by 2 bases; bases with no gene match: 4. Germline values: CDR1 MNHEY, CDR2 SVGEGT. CDR3 sequence reads: CASSYAAGGSYNEQFF. CDR3 in DNA: TGTGCCAGCAGTTACGCGGCAGGGGGCTCCTACAATGAGCAGTTCTTC.

The CDR3 protein is CASSLGSIITGELFF. The CDR3 DNA sequence: TGTGCCAGCAGCTTGGGCAGCATTATCACCGGGGAGCTGTTTTTT. V gene TRBV7-9 combines with J gene TRBJ2-2; D unclear. Germline CDR1 and CDR2: SEHNR and FQNEAQ (reference sequence). The V and J ends lost 3 bases and 4 bases respectively, with 12 bases between them. The CDR3 consists of 15 residues.

This clonotype was detected only a few times. The CDR3 DNA sequence: TGCGCCAGCAGCTTGGAGGGTGATTTGCCCGGGGAGCTGTTTTTT. Translating gives CASSLEGDLPGELFF. The chain uses TRBV5-1 and TRBJ2-2, with D unresolved. This CDR3 contains 15 residues. V lost 0 bases and J 6 bases, leaving 12 bases between the germline ends. Germline-derived CDR1 and CDR2 are SGHRS and YFSETQ.

The gene calls are TRBV7-3 and TRBJ2-3, with D perhaps matching TRBD1 (6 bases). Germline CDR1 SGHTA, CDR2 FQGTGA. Trimming removed 4 bases from V and 7 bases from J, with 12 bases in between. The CDR3 is 13 residues long. CDR3 sequence (DNA): TGTGCCAGCAGCTATACAGGGACAAATACGCAGTATTTT. This encodes CASSYTGTNTQYF.

The V and J genes are TRBV7-9 and TRBJ2-5, with 8 bases that match TRBD1. V dropped 5 bases and J dropped 4; count of bases not matched to a gene: 9. Per the germline V gene, CDR1 is SEHNR and CDR2 is FQNEAQ (reference sequence). The CDR3 totals 15 residues. The CDR3 DNA reads as TGTGCCAGCAGCCCCATTGGACAGGGCGGAGAGACCCAGTACTTC. It translates to CASSPIGQGGETQYF.

This clonotype has more than one count but fewer than ten. The genes are TRBV29-1 and TRBJ2-2, with D possibly matching TRBD1 (6 bases). The CDR3 has 13 residues. Trimming cost V 5 bases and J 2 bases, with 9 bases left between them. Germline values: CDR1 SQVTM, CDR2 ANQGSEA. CDR3 in amino acids: CSVLGHNTGELFF. CDR3 DNA: TGCAGCGTTCTGGGACACAACACCGGGGAGCTGTTTTTT.

The chain employs TRBV7-9 and TRBJ2-5; 7 nucleotides agree with TRBD1. The V gene end was trimmed by 5 bases and the J gene end by 1 base; junction bases not matched to a gene: 13. This CDR3 has 17 amino acids. Germline loops: CDR1 SEHNR, CDR2 FQNEAQ (reference sequence). Written as DNA, the CDR3 is TGTGCCAGCAGCCCACAGGGGCCGTTACTTTTCCAAGAGACCCAGTACTTC. The encoded protein is CASSPQGPLLFQETQYF.

The rearrangement joins TRBV3-1 to TRBJ2-1; D remains unclear. The CDR3 extends over 15 amino acids. Trimming left V 0 bases short and J 4 bases short, with 10 bases between. Germline-derived CDR1 and CDR2 are LGHDT and YNNKEL (reference sequence). The CDR3 region has the DNA TGTGCCAGCAGCCAAGAAGGGCGCAGGTACAATGAGCAGTTCTTC. Its protein is CASSQEGRRYNEQFF.

V usage is TRBV20-1 and J usage is TRBJ1-5; 9 nucleotides line up with TRBD1. CDR1 is DFQATT and CDR2 is SNEGSKA in the germline V gene (reference sequence). J was trimmed by 4 bases and V by 6 bases; bases with no gene match: 10. The CDR3 has 15 residues. The CDR3 spells CSAESNRGLNQPQHF. CDR3 nucleotides: TGCAGTGCCGAATCCAACAGGGGGCTTAATCAGCCCCAGCATTTT.

The chain uses TRBV12-3 or TRBV12-4 and TRBJ1-2, with 7 bases aligning to TRBD1. J lost 5 bases, V lost 4 bases, and 10 bases had no gene match. The CDR3 runs to 15 residues. The CDR3: CASSSLRQGGYGYTF. Here the CDR3 DNA reads TGTGCCAGCAGTTCCCTGAGACAGGGCGGATATGGCTACACCTTC.

This clonotype was counted a few times. V and J are TRBV21-1 and TRBJ2-1. TRBV21-1 is a documented pseudogene. The CDR3 extends over 13 amino acids. CDR3 sequence reads: CASGELTLRGQFF. The CDR3 DNA is TGTGCCAGCGGCGAACTGACCCTTCGGGGGCAGTTCTTC.

This chain connects TRBV27 to TRBJ2-1, with 10 bases lining up with TRBD2. J gave up 7 bases and V 2 bases, and 8 bases lay outside the gene matches. CDR3 length: 16 amino acids. The germline V gene has CDR1 MNHEY and CDR2 SMNVEV (reference sequence). CDR3 bases: TGTGCCAGCAGTTTAGGTCTAGCGGGAGTTGGTAATGAGCAGTTCTTC. Amino acid sequence: CASSLGLAGVGNEQFF.

This clonotype was picked up a small number of times. The chain combines TRBV29-1 with TRBJ2-7, with 9 nucleotides matching TRBD2. This CDR3 is built from 13 residues. CDR1 SQVTM and CDR2 ANQGSEA come from the germline V gene. V was clipped by 4 bases and J by 3 bases; unmatched bases: 4. The CDR3 nucleotides read TGCAGCGTTGGGGGCGGGAGGGGCTACGAGCAGTACTTC. As protein: CSVGGGRGYEQYF.

The chain is built from TRBV18 and TRBJ2-7; TRBD1 matches at 9 bases. CDR3 size: 14 residues. The trim removed 3 bases at V and 5 bases at J, leaving 5 bases unmatched. Germline CDR1 and CDR2: KGHSH and LQKENI. In nucleotides, the CDR3 is TGTGCCAGCTCACCGGCGACAGGGGGGAACGAGCAGTACTTC. Translation gives CASSPATGGNEQYF.

This clonotype was recorded at least ten times. The chain couples TRBV15 to TRBJ1-6, with 8 bases that match TRBD1. The J segment lost 7 bases and the V segment lost 3 bases, leaving 2 bases of the junction unmatched. The CDR3 is 14 residues long. Looked up from germline, CDR1 is LNHNV and CDR2 is YYDKDF (reference sequence). The CDR3 coding sequence is TGTGCCACCAGCAGTCAGGGGGCGAATTCACCCCTCCACTTT. Translation: CATSSQGANSPLHF.

This clonotype has a handful of counts. The gene calls are TRBV10-3 and TRBJ2-7; 10 bases map to TRBD1. The CDR3 extends over 13 amino acids. V lost 10 bases to trimming and J lost 6 bases; unmatched junction nucleotides: 9. Germline-derived CDR1 and CDR2 are ENHRY and SYGVKD. The CDR3, as DNA: TGTGCCACCAACCGGGACAGGGGAATCGAGCAGTACTTC. Translation gives CATNRDRGIEQYF.

This clonotype was recorded only once. V is TRBV5-1 and J is TRBJ2-5, with D perhaps TRBD1 (6 bases). CDR3 length equals 16 residues. Trimming took 4 bases from V and 1 from J, leaving 17 bases between them. From germline, CDR1 is SGHRS and CDR2 YFSETQ. The CDR3 protein is CASSRYRVGIQETQYF. For the CDR3, the DNA is TGCGCCAGCAGCCGTTACAGGGTTGGGATCCAAGAGACCCAGTACTTC. Based on the CDR3 plus reference TRBV5-1 and TRBJ2-5, the full variable domain is KAGVTQTPRYLIKTRGQQVTLSCSPISGHRSVSWYQQTPGQGLQFLFEYFSETQRNKGNFPGRFSGRQFSNSRSEMNVSTLELGDSALYLCASSRYRVGIQETQYFGPGTRLLVL.

This chain uses TRBV5-1 with TRBJ2-7; TRBD1 agrees at 8 bases. Germline trimming cut 0 bases from V and 5 bases from J; bases unmatched to any gene: 7. Germline V gene data show CDR1 as SGHRS and CDR2 as YFSETQ. The CDR3 runs to 15 residues. The CDR3 loop is CASSLVLQGAHEQYF. The CDR3 nucleotides read TGCGCCAGCAGCTTGGTACTGCAGGGGGCACACGAGCAGTACTTC.

V and J are TRBV5-1 and TRBJ2-3, with D uncertain. CDR3 size: 15 residues. Germline values: CDR1 SGHRS, CDR2 YFSETQ. V was clipped by 0 bases and J by 2 bases, with 10 bases between them. Here the CDR3 reads CASSLEAPPTDTQYF. The CDR3 bases are TGCGCCAGCAGCTTGGAGGCGCCACCCACAGATACGCAGTATTTT.